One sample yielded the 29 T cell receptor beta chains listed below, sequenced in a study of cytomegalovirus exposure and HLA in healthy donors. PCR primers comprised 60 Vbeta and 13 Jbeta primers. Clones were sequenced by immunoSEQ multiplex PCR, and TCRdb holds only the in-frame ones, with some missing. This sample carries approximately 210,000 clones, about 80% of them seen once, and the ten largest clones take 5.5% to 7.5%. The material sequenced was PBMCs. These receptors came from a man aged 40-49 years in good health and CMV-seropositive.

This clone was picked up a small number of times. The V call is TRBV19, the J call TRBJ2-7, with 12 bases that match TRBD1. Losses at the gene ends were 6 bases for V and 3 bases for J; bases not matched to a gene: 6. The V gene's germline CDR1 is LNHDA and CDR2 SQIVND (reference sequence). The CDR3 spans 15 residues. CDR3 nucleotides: TGTGCCAGTAGCGCCGGGACAGGGGGCTTCTACGAGCAGTACTTC. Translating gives CASSAGTGGFYEQYF.

CDR3 bases: TGTGCCAGCAGCCAAGAGGGGGGGCGGGAGGCTTCCTACGAGCAGTACTTC. It is translated as CASSQEGGREASYEQYF. This rearrangement joins TRBV14 to TRBJ2-7, with 8 bases that match TRBD2. Germline assignment: CDR1 SGHDN and CDR2 FVKESK. This CDR3 has 17 amino acids. J lost 1 base, V lost 0 bases, and 8 bases had no gene match.

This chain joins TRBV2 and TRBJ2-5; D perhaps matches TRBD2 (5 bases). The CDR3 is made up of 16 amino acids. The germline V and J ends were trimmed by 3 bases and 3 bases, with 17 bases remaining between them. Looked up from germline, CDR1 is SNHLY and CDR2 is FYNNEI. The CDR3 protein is CASSDASKAAKETQYF. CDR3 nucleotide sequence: TGTGCCAGCAGTGATGCTTCGAAAGCGGCCAAAGAGACCCAGTACTTC. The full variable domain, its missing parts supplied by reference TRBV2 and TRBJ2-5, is EPEVTQTPSHQVTQMGQEVILRCVPISNHLYFYWYRQILGQKVEFLVSFYNNEISEKSEIFDDQFSVERPDGSNFTLKIRSTKLEDSAMYFCASSDASKAAKETQYFGPGTRLLVL.

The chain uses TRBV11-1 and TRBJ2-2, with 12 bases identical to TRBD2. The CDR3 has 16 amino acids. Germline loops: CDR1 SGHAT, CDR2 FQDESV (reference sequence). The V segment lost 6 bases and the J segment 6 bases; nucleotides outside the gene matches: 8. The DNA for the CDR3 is TGTGCCAGCAGATCTAGCGGGAGGGCAAAGGCCGGGGAGCTGTTTTTT. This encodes CASRSSGRAKAGELFF.

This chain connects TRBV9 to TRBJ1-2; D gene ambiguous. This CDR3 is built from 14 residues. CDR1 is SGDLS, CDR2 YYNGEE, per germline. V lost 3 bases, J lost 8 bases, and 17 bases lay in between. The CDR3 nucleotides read TGTGCCAGCAGCGCCCCCGGGTTCTTAGCGGGCTACACCTTC. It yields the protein CASSAPGFLAGYTF. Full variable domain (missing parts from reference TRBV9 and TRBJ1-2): DSGVTQTPKHLITATGQRVTLRCSPRSGDLSVYWYQQSLDQGLQFLIQYYNGEERAKGNILERFSAQQFPDLHSELNLSSLELGDSALYFCASSAPGFLAGYTFGSGTRLTVV.

The CDR3 protein is CASSQPTSGIYEAFF. In DNA form, the CDR3 reads TGCGCCAGCAGCCAACCGACCTCAGGGATCTATGAAGCTTTCTTT. The chain recombines TRBV4-1 with TRBJ1-1; D perhaps matches TRBD1 (5 bases). The germline gives CDR1 MGHRA, CDR2 YSYEKL. V dropped 2 bases and J dropped 7 bases, with 17 bases sitting between them. This CDR3 has 15 amino acids.

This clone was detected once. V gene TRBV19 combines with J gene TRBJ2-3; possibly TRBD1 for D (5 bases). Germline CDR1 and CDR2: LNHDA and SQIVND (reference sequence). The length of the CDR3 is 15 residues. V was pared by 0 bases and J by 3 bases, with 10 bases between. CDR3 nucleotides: TGTGCCAGTAGTATAGATCGAACAGGAACAGATACGCAGTATTTT. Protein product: CASSIDRTGTDTQYF.

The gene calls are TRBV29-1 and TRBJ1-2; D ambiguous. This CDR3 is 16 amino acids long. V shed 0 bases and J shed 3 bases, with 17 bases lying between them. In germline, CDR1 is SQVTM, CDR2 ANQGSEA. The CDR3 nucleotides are TGCAGCGTTGAAGATTCGGGGTCCATTGGAGACTATGGCTACACCTTC. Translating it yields CSVEDSGSIGDYGYTF. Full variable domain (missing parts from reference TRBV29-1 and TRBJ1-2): SAVISQKPSRDICQRGTSLTIQCQVDSQVTMMFWYRQQPGQSLTLIATANQGSEATYESGFVIDKFPISRPNLTFSTLTVSNMSPEDSSIYLCSVEDSGSIGDYGYTFGSGTRLTVV.

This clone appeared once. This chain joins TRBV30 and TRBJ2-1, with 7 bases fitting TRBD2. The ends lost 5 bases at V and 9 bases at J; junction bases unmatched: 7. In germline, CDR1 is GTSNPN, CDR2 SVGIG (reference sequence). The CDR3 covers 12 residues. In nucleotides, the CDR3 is TGTGCCTGGGCCGCGGGAGCGGGTGAGCAGTTCTTC. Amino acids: CAWAAGAGEQFF.

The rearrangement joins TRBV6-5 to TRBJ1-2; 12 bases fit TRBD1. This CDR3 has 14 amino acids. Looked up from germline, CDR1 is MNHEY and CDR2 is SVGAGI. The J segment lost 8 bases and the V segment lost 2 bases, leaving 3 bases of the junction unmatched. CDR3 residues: CASSYGTGGKGYTF. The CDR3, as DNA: TGTGCCAGCAGTTACGGGACAGGGGGCAAAGGCTACACCTTC.

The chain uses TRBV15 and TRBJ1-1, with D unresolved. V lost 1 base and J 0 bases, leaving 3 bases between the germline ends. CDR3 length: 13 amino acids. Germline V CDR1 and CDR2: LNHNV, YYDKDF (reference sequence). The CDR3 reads CATSRAVNTEAFF. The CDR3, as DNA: TGTGCCACCAGCAGAGCGGTGAACACTGAAGCTTTCTTT.

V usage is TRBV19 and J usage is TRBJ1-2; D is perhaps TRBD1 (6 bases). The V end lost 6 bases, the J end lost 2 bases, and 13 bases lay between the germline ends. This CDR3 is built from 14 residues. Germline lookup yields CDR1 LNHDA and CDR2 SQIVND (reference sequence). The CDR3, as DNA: TGTGCCAGTAGAACAACAGGGCCAAACTATGGCTACACCTTC. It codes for CASRTTGPNYGYTF.

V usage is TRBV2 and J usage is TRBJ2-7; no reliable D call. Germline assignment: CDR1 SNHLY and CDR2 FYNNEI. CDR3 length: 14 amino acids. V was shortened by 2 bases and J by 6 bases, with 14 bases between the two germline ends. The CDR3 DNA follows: TGTGCCAGCAGTGAATCCAGATCTGGTGTCGAGCAGTACTTC. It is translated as CASSESRSGVEQYF.

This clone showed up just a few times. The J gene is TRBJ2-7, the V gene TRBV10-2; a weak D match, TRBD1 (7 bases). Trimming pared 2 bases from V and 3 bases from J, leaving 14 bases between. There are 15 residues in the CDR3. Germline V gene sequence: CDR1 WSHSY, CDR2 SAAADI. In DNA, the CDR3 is TGCGCCAGCAGTGAGAATCGGCAGGGGGGCTACGAGCAGTACTTC. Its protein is CASSENRQGGYEQYF.

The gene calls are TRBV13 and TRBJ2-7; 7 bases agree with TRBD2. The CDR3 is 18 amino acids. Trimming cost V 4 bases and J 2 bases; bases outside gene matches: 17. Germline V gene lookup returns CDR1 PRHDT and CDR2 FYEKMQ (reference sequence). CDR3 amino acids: CASSSSLFVGGRTYEQYF. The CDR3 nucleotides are TGTGCCAGCAGCTCCTCCCTTTTCGTGGGAGGGCGGACCTACGAGCAGTACTTC.

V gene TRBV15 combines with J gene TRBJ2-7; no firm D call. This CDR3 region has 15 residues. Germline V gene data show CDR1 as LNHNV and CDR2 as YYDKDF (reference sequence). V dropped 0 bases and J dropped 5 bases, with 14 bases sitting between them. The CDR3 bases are TGTGCCACCAGCAGAGATCAGGTCAGCTTCCACGAGCAGTACTTC. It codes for CATSRDQVSFHEQYF. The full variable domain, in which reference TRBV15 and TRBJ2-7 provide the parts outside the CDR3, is DAMVIQNPRYQVTQFGKPVTLSCSQTLNHNVMYWYQQKSSQAPKLLFHYYDKDFNNEADTPDNFQSRRPNTSFCFLDIRSPGLGDTAMYLCATSRDQVSFHEQYFGPGTRLTVT.

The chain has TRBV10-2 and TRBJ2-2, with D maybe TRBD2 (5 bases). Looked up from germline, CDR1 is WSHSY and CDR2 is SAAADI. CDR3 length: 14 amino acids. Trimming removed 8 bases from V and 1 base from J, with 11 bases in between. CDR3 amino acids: CASLRGRNTGELFF. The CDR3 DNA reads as TGCGCCAGCTTACGGGGAAGGAACACCGGGGAGCTGTTTTTT.

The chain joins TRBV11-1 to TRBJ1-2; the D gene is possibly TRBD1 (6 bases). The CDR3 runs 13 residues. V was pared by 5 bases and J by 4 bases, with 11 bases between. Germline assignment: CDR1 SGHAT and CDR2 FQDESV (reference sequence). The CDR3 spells CASSPGTSYGYTF. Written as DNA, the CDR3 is TGTGCCAGCAGCCCAGGGACATCCTATGGCTACACCTTC.

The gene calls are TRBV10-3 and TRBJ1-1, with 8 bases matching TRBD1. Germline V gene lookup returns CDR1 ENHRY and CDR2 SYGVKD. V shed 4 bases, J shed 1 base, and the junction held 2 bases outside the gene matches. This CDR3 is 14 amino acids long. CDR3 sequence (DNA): TGTGCCATCAGTGGCAGGGGGCCGAACACTGAAGCTTTCTTT. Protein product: CAISGRGPNTEAFF.

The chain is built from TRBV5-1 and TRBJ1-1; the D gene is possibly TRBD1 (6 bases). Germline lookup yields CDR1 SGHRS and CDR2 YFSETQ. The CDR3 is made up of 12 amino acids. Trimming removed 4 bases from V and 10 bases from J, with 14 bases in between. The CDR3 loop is CASSPGQTVAFF. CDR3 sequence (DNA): TGCGCCAGCAGCCCCGGACAGACGGTAGCTTTCTTT.

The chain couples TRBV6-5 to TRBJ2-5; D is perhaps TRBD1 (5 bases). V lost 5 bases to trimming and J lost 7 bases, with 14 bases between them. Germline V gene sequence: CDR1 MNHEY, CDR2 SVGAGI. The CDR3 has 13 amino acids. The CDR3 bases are TGTGCCAGCAGTCCCAACCGAAGGGGGACCCAGTACTTC. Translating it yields CASSPNRRGTQYF.

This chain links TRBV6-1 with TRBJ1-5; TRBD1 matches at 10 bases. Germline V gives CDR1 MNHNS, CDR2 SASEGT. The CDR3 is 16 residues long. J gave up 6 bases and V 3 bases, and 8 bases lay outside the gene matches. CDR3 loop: CASSDLTGGVGQPQHF. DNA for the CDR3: TGTGCCAGCAGTGACCTGACAGGGGGCGTAGGTCAGCCCCAGCATTTT.

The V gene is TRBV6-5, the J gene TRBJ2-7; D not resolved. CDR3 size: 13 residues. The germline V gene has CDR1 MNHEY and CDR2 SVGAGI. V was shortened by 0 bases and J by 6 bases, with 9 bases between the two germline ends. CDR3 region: CASSYSRGFEQYF. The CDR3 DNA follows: TGTGCCAGCAGTTACTCGAGAGGTTTCGAGCAGTACTTC.

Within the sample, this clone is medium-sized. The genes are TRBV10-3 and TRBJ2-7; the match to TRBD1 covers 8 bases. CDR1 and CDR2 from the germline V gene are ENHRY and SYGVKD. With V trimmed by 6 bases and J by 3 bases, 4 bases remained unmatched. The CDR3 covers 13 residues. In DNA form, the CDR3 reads TGTGCCATCAGCGCAGACAGGGGCTACGAGCAGTACTTC. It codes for CAISADRGYEQYF.

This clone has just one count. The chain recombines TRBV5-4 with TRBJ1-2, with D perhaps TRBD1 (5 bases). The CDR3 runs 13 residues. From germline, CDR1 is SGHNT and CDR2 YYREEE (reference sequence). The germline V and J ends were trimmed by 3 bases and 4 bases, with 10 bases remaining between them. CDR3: CASSYQGSYGYTF. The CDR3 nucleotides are TGTGCCAGCAGCTATCAGGGTAGCTATGGCTACACCTTC. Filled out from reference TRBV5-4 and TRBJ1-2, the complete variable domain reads ETGVTQSPTHLIKTRGQQVTLRCSSQSGHNTVSWYQQALGQGPQFIFQYYREEENGRGNFPPRFSGLQFPNYSSELNVNALELDDSALYLCASSYQGSYGYTFGSGTRLTVV.

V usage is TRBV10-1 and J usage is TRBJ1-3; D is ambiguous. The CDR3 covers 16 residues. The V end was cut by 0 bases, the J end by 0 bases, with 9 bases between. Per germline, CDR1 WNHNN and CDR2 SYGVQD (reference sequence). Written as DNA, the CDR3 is TGCGCCAGCAGTGAGTCACCGGTCACCTCTGGAAACACCATATATTTT. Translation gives CASSESPVTSGNTIYF.

CDR3: CASKRQSSGNTIYF. The DNA of the CDR3 is TGTGCCAGCAAGAGGCAGTCCTCTGGAAACACCATATATTTT. This sequence joins TRBV5-6 and TRBJ1-3; D call uncertain. Germline V gene data show CDR1 as SGHDT and CDR2 as YYEEEE. V was shortened by 6 bases and J by 0 bases, with 10 bases between the two germline ends. CDR3 length: 14 amino acids.

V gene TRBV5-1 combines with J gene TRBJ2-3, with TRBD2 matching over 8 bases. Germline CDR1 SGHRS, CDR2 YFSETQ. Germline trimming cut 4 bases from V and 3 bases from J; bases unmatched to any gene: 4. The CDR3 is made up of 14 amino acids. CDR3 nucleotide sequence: TGCGCCAGCAGCACCGTAGCGGGAACAGATACGCAGTATTTT. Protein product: CASSTVAGTDTQYF.

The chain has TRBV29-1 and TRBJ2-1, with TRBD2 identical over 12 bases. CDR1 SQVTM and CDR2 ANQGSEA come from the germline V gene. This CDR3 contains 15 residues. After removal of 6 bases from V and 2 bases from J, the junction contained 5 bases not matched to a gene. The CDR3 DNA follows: TGCAGCGTGCAGACTAGCGGGGGAGCCTACAATGAGCAGTTCTTC. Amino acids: CSVQTSGGAYNEQFF.